Here is one T cell receptor beta chain with its context. Its target is not known. The sample comes from a study of long-term antiretroviral therapy in people with HIV. Germline-derived CDR1 and CDR2 are GTSNPN and SVGIG (reference sequence). The CDR3 length is 12 residues. V was pared by 4 bases and J by 2 bases, with 7 bases between. A v3.0 immunoSEQ assay was performed at survey level. Sequencing efforts were directed toward 40,000-50,000 T-cell genomes per sample. Profiling relied on immunoSEQ multiplex PCR, and the TCRdb table lists in-frame clones only, not all of them. This sample carries roughly 21,000 clones, 70% to 85% of them seen once, and the ten largest clones take almost 9.5%. Overall study results and limits: From the mid-2000s to the late 2010s, blood was obtained, possibly while participants received older ART regimens. Repertoire dominance by clones expanded before ART was seen at all time points. ART-treated samples gained diversity yet remained below transplant donor controls.

This sample comprised unsorted PBMCs, obtained 4.1 years after starting antiretroviral therapy. The rearrangement joins TRBV30 to TRBJ2-3; the D is unclear. This TCR came from a woman in her thirties or forties with HIV. The CDR3 reads CAWNSVTDTQYF. DNA of the CDR3: TGTGCCTGGAACTCAGTCACAGATACGCAGTATTTT.